This T cell receptor beta chain was recovered during a study of blood T cells in healthy people across ages. With a J-beta primer mix and a sample-barcoded 5' primer, a second PCR ran about 7 to 12 cycles. TCRdb processed the 5' RACE reads anew with MiXCR; each CDR3 protein has one entry. The sample lists some 760,000 distinct CDR3 sequences; about 25% were seen once. In each sample, at least 7 million PBMCs were isolated. Overall study results and limits: Those diversity estimates obtained from one million T cells were thought to be underestimates. Unsorted PBMCs ruled out conclusive naive versus antigen-experienced comparison.

With 6 bases removed from V and 0 bases from J, the gap between germline ends came to 13 bases. The CDR3 has 15 amino acids. Germline CDR1 MNHEY, CDR2 SVGAGI. As for this clonotype: The antigen remains undetermined.

These data also featured in a second study, about T cells of mothers and their children. From that paper: A few healthy Caucasian mothers, along with their six children, were the donors.

The rearrangement joins TRBV6-5 to TRBJ2-3, with D possibly TRBD2 on 7 matching bases. The sequence was collected from a boy younger than 18 in good health. The sample comprised blood. Here the CDR3 DNA reads TGTGCCAGCAGGCGCGGGGGCTTCAGCACAGATACGCAGTATTTT. Protein product: CASRRGGFSTDTQYF.